The 17 T cell receptor beta chains reported below all come from one sample, sequenced in a study of sequential checkpoint blockade in melanoma. Repertoires were generated with immunoSEQ multiplex PCR, while TCRdb's copy carries only in-frame clones and drops some. Of fewer than 10,000 clones listed, 90% are singletons. Treatment of the sample: randomized to nivolumab then ipilimumab (arm A) or the reverse (arm B). The sample was CD8+ T cells sorted from blood (inferred from file names), taken from a patient given nivolumab and ipilimumab in sequence. All receptors derive from a human donor with melanoma.

The chain couples TRBV7-8 to TRBJ2-7; D call uncertain. CDR1 and CDR2 from the germline V gene are SGHVS and FQNEAQ. CDR3 size: 12 residues. V was cut by 1 base and J by 6 bases, with 7 bases left in between. The CDR3 bases are TGTGCCAGCAGCTTAGGCGGATCCGAGCAGTACGTC. Encoded protein: CASSLGGSEQYV.

V is TRBV7-9 and J is TRBJ2-7; D possibly corresponds to TRBD1 (5 bases). The germline CDR1 and CDR2 sequences are SEHNR and FQNEAQ (reference sequence). The V end lost 0 bases, the J end lost 2 bases, and 14 bases lay between the germline ends. The CDR3 covers 16 residues. CDR3 coding DNA: TGTGCCAGCAGCTTAGCGATGGGGCGAGTCGCCTACGAGCAGTACTTC. Protein sequence: CASSLAMGRVAYEQYF.

V and J are TRBV28 and TRBJ1-4; 10 bases agree with TRBD1. The trim removed 6 bases at V and 8 bases at J, leaving 12 bases unmatched. The CDR3 sequence is 16 residues long. The germline V gene encodes CDR1 MDHEN and CDR2 SYDVKM. CDR3 region: CASSPGPGTGEEKLFF. The CDR3 DNA reads as TGTGCCAGCAGCCCTGGCCCCGGGACAGGGGAAGAAAAACTGTTTTTT.

The V and J genes are TRBV7-9 and TRBJ1-2; D might be TRBD1 (5 bases). V dropped 4 bases and J dropped 4 bases, with 19 bases sitting between them. Germline lookup yields CDR1 SEHNR and CDR2 FQNEAQ (reference sequence). The CDR3 has 16 amino acids. The chain's CDR3 is CASSSAEGARVYGYTF. For the CDR3, the DNA is TGTGCCAGCAGCTCGGCTGAAGGGGCGCGCGTCTATGGCTACACCTTC. Based on the CDR3 plus reference TRBV7-9 and TRBJ1-2, the full variable domain is DTGVSQNPRHKITKRGQNVTFRCDPISEHNRLYWYRQTLGQGPEFLTYFQNEAQLEKSRLLSDRFSAERPKGSFSTLEIQRTEQGDSAMYLCASSSAEGARVYGYTFGSGTRLTVV.

J is TRBJ1-2 and V is TRBV13, with TRBD1 as a possible D gene (6 bases). The CDR3 sequence is 16 residues long. Between the trimmed V and J ends, which lost 5 bases and 4 bases, there was a span of 20 bases. Per germline, CDR1 PRHDT and CDR2 FYEKMQ (reference sequence). The CDR3 reads CASSPRGGQPSYGYTF. The DNA of the CDR3 is TGTGCCAGCAGCCCAAGGGGCGGACAGCCTTCCTATGGCTACACCTTC.

This clone was seen just once. The V gene is TRBV7-8, the J gene TRBJ2-7; TRBD2 aligns across 8 bases. Germline CDR1 reads SGHVS; CDR2 reads FQNEAQ. V was clipped by 2 bases and J by 5 bases; unmatched bases: 11. This CDR3 spans 16 amino acids. The CDR3 spells CASSLLDQRESHEQYF. The CDR3 bases are TGTGCCAGCAGCTTACTCGACCAGCGGGAGTCCCACGAGCAGTACTTC.

The rearrangement uses TRBV5-5 and TRBJ2-7, with unresolved D. CDR3 size: 14 residues. Per the germline V gene, CDR1 is SGHKS and CDR2 is YYEKEE (reference sequence). V lost 3 bases, J lost 0 bases, and 10 bases lay in between. The CDR3 protein is CASSYTDRSYEQYV. Written as DNA, the CDR3 is TGTGCCAGCAGCTATACAGATCGCTCCTACGAGCAGTACGTC.

The chain combines TRBV19 with TRBJ2-3; 13 nucleotides agree with TRBD2. Germline CDR1 LNHDA, CDR2 SQIVND (reference sequence). The CDR3 has 16 amino acids. V was clipped by 9 bases and J by 5 bases; unmatched bases: 11. CDR3 DNA sequence: TGTGCCAGCCTTAAAAAGGGACTAGCGGGGAGAGATACGCAGTATTTT. Protein product: CASLKKGLAGRDTQYF.

This sequence joins TRBV19 and TRBJ1-5; the D gene is possibly TRBD1 (6 bases). The V gene's germline CDR1 is LNHDA and CDR2 SQIVND (reference sequence). The V end was cut by 6 bases, the J end by 3 bases, with 18 bases between. CDR3 length: 16 residues. CDR3 protein: CASSKGTRGSNQPQHF. Written as DNA, the CDR3 is TGTGCCAGTAGCAAGGGGACTAGGGGGTCCAATCAGCCCCAGCATTTT.

The gene calls are TRBV27 and TRBJ1-2; no clear D. CDR1 is MNHEY, CDR2 SMNVEV, per germline (reference sequence). This CDR3 region has 12 residues. V lost 5 bases, J lost 2 bases, and 6 bases lay in between. The CDR3 sequence: CASSQNNYGYTF. The CDR3 region has the DNA TGTGCCAGCAGTCAGAACAACTATGGCTACACCTTC.

V usage is TRBV27 and J usage is TRBJ2-1; 12 bases match TRBD2. Germline V lookup: CDR1 MNHEY, CDR2 SMNVEV (reference sequence). The CDR3 contains 15 residues. Losses at the gene ends were 7 bases for V and 7 bases for J; bases not matched to a gene: 8. The CDR3 reads CASTQRLAGVNEQFF. CDR3 sequence (DNA): TGTGCCAGCACCCAAAGACTAGCGGGAGTAAATGAGCAGTTCTTC.

This chain uses TRBV4-1 with TRBJ1-4; TRBD1 aligns across 7 bases. Looked up from germline, CDR1 is MGHRA and CDR2 is YSYEKL. V dropped 4 bases and J dropped 3; count of bases not matched to a gene: 5. The CDR3 has 15 amino acids. The CDR3: CASSLGQVANEKLFF. DNA of the CDR3: TGCGCCAGCAGCCTCGGACAGGTGGCTAATGAAAAACTGTTTTTT.

The chain links TRBV7-8 to TRBJ1-2, with D possibly matching TRBD1 (5 bases). CDR1 and CDR2 from the germline V gene are SGHVS and FQNEAQ. The CDR3 is 19 amino acids. Trimming cost V 1 base and J 4 bases, with 25 bases left between them. The CDR3 region is CASSLVVRGPEKPFYGYTF. The CDR3 DNA reads as TGTGCCAGCAGCTTAGTAGTTAGGGGTCCGGAAAAACCGTTCTATGGCTACACCTTC.

This chain uses TRBV27 with TRBJ1-2; TRBD1 is a possible D gene (5 bases). The CDR3 consists of 14 residues. V lost 2 bases and J lost 6, with 13 bases in between. Per the germline V gene, CDR1 is MNHEY and CDR2 is SMNVEV (reference sequence). CDR3 nucleotide sequence: TGTGCCAGCAGTTTACGTTCCGGGGGTGATGGCTACACCTTC. It encodes CASSLRSGGDGYTF.

The chain has TRBV4-1 and TRBJ2-1; 10 bases agree with TRBD2. Per the germline V gene, CDR1 is MGHRA and CDR2 is YSYEKL. The V segment lost 8 bases and the J segment 0 bases; nucleotides outside the gene matches: 10. The CDR3 has 17 residues. Here the CDR3 reads CASAGLAGESSYNEQFF. The CDR3, as DNA: TGCGCCAGCGCGGGGCTAGCGGGAGAGAGCTCCTACAATGAGCAGTTCTTC.

This clone has a single count. This rearrangement joins TRBV13 to TRBJ1-5; tentative D call: TRBD1 (6 bases). This CDR3 has 15 residues. The germline V gene encodes CDR1 PRHDT and CDR2 FYEKMQ (reference sequence). The germline V and J ends were trimmed by 0 bases and 4 bases, with 10 bases remaining between them. This CDR3 is CASSLGRTENQPQHF. In DNA, the CDR3 is TGTGCCAGCAGCTTAGGGCGGACAGAGAATCAGCCCCAGCATTTT.

V gene TRBV27 combines with J gene TRBJ2-7; TRBD1 is a possible D gene (8 bases). This CDR3 is built from 14 residues. Germline CDR1 MNHEY, CDR2 SMNVEV (reference sequence). Trimming stripped 3 bases from V and 7 bases from J, with 16 bases between. CDR3 DNA: TGTGCCAGCAGTTTTGCAGGGGGCGGGGGTGAGCAGTACTTC. Encoded protein: CASSFAGGGGEQYF.